Each of the 2 T cell receptor beta chains below was sequenced from the same sample in a study of control samples from healthy donors and cancer patients (TCRdb year 2020). The method behind the library was the immunoSEQ multiplex PCR assay. Entries here come from immuneACCESS through TCRdb and include only in-frame sequences with V and J called. Some clones fail to appear in such tables; in the studies checked, an unresolved V gene covers under half of the shortfall, and the cause of the remainder is unknown. This sample holds around 100,000 clones; around nine tenths were observed only once. The top ten clones comprise about a fifth of the sample. The sequenced sample consisted of PBMCs. The origin of the receptors is a man aged 55 to 69 with lung cancer.

This clone was picked up one time. The chain combines TRBV10-3 with TRBJ1-6; a possible D gene is TRBD1 (6 bases). Germline V gene lookup returns CDR1 ENHRY and CDR2 SYGVKD. The CDR3 has 15 residues. Trimming stripped 6 bases from V and 7 bases from J, with 16 bases between. The CDR3 nucleotides read TGTGCCATCAGAACGACAGGAGGGAGAAATTCACCCCTCCACTTT. It specifies CAIRTTGGRNSPLHF.

The V call is TRBV4-1, the J call TRBJ2-3, with 9 nucleotides matching TRBD2. The CDR3 is 15 residues long. V trimming: 4 bases; J trimming: 3 bases; junction bases outside the gene matches: 5. Germline V gene sequence: CDR1 MGHRA, CDR2 YSYEKL. In DNA, the CDR3 is TGCGCCAGCAGCCCCCGACTAGCGGAAACAGATACGCAGTATTTT. It encodes CASSPRLAETDTQYF.